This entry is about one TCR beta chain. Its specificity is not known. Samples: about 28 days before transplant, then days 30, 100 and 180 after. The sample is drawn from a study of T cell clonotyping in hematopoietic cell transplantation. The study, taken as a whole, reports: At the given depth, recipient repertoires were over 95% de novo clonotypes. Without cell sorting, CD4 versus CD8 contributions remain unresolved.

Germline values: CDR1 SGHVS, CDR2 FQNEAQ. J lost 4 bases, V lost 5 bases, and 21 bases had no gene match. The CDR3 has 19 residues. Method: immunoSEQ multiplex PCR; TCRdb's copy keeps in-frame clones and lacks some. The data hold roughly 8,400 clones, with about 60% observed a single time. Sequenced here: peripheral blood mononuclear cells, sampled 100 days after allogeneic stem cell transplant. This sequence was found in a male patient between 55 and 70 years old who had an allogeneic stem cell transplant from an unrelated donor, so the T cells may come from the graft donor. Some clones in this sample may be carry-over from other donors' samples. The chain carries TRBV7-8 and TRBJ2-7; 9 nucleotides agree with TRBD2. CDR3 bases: TGTGCCAGCAGCCCCCTCTTCTTAGCGGGGGCCCGGGCTACTTACGAGCAGTACTTC. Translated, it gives CASSPLFLAGARATYEQYF.